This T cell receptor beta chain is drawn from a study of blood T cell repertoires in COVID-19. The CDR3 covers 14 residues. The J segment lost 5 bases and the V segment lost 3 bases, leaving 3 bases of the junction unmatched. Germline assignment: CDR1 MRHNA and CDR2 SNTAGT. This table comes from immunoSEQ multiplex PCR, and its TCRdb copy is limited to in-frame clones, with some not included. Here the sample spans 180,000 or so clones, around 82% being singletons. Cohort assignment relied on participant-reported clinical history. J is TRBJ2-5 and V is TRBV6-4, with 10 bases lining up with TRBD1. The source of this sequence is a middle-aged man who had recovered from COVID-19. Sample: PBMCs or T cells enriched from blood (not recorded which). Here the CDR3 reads CASSETGGMETQYF. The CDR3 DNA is TGTGCCAGCAGTGAGACAGGGGGCATGGAGACCCAGTACTTC.